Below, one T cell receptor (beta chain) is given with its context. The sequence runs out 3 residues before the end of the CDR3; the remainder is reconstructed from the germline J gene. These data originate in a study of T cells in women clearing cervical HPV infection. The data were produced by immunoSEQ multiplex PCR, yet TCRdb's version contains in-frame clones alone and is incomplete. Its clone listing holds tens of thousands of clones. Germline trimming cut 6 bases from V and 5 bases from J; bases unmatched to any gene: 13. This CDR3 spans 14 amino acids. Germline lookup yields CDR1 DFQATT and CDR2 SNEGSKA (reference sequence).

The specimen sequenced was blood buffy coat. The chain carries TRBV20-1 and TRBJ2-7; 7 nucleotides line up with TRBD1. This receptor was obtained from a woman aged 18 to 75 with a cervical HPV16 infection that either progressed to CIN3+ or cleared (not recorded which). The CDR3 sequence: CSAKRTGPPHEQYF. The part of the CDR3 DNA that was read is TGCAGTGCCAAAAGGACAGGCCCTCCCCACGAG.